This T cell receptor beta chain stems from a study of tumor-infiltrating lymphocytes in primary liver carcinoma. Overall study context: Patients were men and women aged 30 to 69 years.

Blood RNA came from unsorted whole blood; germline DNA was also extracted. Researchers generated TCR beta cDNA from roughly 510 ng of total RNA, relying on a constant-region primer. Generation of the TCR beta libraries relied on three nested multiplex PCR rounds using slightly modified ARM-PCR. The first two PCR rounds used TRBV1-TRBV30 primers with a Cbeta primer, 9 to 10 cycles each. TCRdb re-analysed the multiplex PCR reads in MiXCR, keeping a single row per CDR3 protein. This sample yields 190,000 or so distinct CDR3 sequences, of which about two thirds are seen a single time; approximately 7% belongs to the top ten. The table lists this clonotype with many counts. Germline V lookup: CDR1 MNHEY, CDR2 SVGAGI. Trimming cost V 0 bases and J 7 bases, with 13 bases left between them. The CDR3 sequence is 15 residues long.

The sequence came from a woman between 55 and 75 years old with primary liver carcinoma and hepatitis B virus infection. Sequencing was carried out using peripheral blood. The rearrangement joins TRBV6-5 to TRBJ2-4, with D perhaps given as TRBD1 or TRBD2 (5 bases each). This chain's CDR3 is CASSYSGQGANIQYF. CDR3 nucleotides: TGTGCCAGCAGTTACTCGGGGCAGGGAGCGAACATTCAGTACTTC.